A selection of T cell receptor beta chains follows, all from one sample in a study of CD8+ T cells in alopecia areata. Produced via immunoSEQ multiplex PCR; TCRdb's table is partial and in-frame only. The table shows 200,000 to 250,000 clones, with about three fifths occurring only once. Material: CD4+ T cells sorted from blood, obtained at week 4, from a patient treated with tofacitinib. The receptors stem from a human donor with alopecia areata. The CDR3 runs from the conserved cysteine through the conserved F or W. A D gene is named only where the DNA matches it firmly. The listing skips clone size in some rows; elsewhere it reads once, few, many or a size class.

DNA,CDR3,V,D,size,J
TGTGCCAGCAGCCAAGTACTAGCTAATGAGCAGTTCTTC,CASSQVLANEQFF,TRBV14,.,.,TRBJ2-1
TGTGCCAGCAGCTTGAGGGGTTCCTACAATGAGCAGTTCTTC,CASSLRGSYNEQFF,TRBV7-9,.,few,TRBJ2-1
TGTGCCAGCAGTAAAGGACTAGCGGGGTTCTCCTACAATGAGCAGTTCTTC,CASSKGLAGFSYNEQFF,TRBV27,TRBD2,.,TRBJ2-1
TGCAGCGTCGGGGGACCCCAAGCTTTCTTT,CSVGGPQAFF,TRBV29-1,.,.,TRBJ1-1
TGTGCCAGCAGTCTGGACTCGAAACAAGAGACCCAGTACTTC,CASSLDSKQETQYF,TRBV2,.,few,TRBJ2-5
TGCAGCGTTGCTCCGCACCAGGCAAGAAACTATGGCTACACCTTC,CSVAPHQARNYGYTF,TRBV29-1,.,.,TRBJ1-2
TGCGCCAGCAGCCAACCCGGGTCCTACAATGAGCAGTTCTTC,CASSQPGSYNEQFF,TRBV4-3,.,.,TRBJ2-1
TGTGCCAGCAGGACAGCTATATCCTATGGCTACACCTTC,CASRTAISYGYTF,TRBV2,.,.,TRBJ1-2
TGTGCCATCAGTGGAGGACTAGCCTACGAGCAGTACTTC,CAISGGLAYEQYF,TRBV10-3,TRBD2,few,TRBJ2-7
TGTGCCAGCAGTTCCGGGTCCACAGATACGCAGTATTTT,CASSSGSTDTQYF,TRBV27,.,.,TRBJ2-3